This T cell receptor (beta chain) was sequenced in a study of shared clonotypes between healthy human individuals (dated by TCRdb to the early 2020s). With regard to the full study: The cohort comprised two women and a few men aged 18 to 49 years. To increase sequencing depth and limit assay-specific biases, different laboratories used diverse techniques to prepare libraries and sequence TCR repertoires. For each donor, CD4 naive and CD4 memory were each given three plates, CD8 naive was given two plates, and CD8 memory was given one plate. To estimate repertoire size and how much clonotype sharing occurs between individuals, the study deeply sequenced the blood TCR repertoires of about five healthy adults. Per donor, leukapheresis produced somewhere between about 0.9 and 9.5 billion PBMCs.

This clone was counted a single time. Which antigen it targets is not known. The record has no base qualities; no much larger clone is one base away. Results and caveats for the whole study, not just this receptor: Sampling was restricted to blood, and TCR repertoires in tissues likely differ from the TCR repertoires found in blood. Even with the large sequencing depth, rarefaction of the sorted-subset datasets indicated that sequencing was incomplete. Pairwise subsampling led to the expectation that sequencing depth would affect the degree of clonotype sharing among donors. Compared with non-shared clonotypes, clonotypes shared by all four sorted-subset donors had higher generation probabilities. The small number of donors limited the genetic and exposure-history diversity represented. Across a handful of donors, around 5% of naive CD4, roughly 3.8% of naive CD8, 2.3% of memory CD4, and over 0.35% of memory CD8 clonotypes were shared. Estimated clonotype richness was generally larger for naive than for memory subsets.

CD8 naive samples were CD45RO-negative cells positively selected for CCR7, giving a CD45RA+CCR7+ population that excluded TemRA cells. Healthy HIV-negative adults with no recently reported acute infections or vaccinations were included as donors. Every donor was a Caucasian adult residing in Nashville, Tennessee, USA. Blood was collected by leukapheresis, and PBMCs were isolated by Ficoll-Histopaque density gradient centrifugation and then cryopreserved in liquid nitrogen vapor phase. Analytical flow cytometry was used to check the purity and quantity of every magnetically sorted T cell population. Genomic DNA was isolated from every sorted fraction and measured by UV absorbance on a Nanodrop 2000c. The CDR3 runs 13 residues from the cysteine to the phenylalanine. Of the read, only the CDR3 DNA is kept; its 39 bases are in frame from base 1. Based on the germline V gene, the CDR1 and CDR2 sequences are SNHLY and FYNNEI. The V end loses 1 base and the J end loses 4 bases, and a stretch of 8 bases separates them.

TCR CDR3 regions were amplified from genomic DNA by multiplex PCR using the deep immunoSEQ assay. Extracted genomic DNA from each cell subset was spread evenly across all wells of several immunoSEQ 96-well plates, with each plate serving as a replicate. For sorted subsets, each replicate PCR was loaded with about 0.2 ug genomic DNA, equivalent to about 33,000 T cell genomes. Purified libraries were measured with a Qubit 3.0 fluorometer, size-checked on a Bioanalyzer 2100, and measured again with the KAPA Library Quantification kit. Each immunoSEQ 96-well plate was sequenced on its own single-read 150-cycle Illumina NextSeq 550 flow cell. In the source study's methods: Because only junctional sequences without quality scores were contained in the immunoSEQ output, filtering matching that applied to full-length reads could not be performed. To assign V/J genes and CDR3, sequences were annotated against IMGT germline references using PyIR, a Python wrapper for IgBLAST v1.9. Any read was removed if the V/J assignment was weak (E-value above 1e-6), the CDR3 was missing, or the read contained stop codons, out-of-frame junctions, or ambiguous translated residues. V3J clonotypes were defined as sequences sharing an identical inferred V gene, J gene, and CDR3 amino acid sequence. Percentage overlap between repertoires was computed as shared unique clonotypes divided by the size of the smaller repertoire. Three approaches were used to assess repertoire richness: RTK rarefaction, the Chao1 estimator, and Recon v2.1 estimates of unobserved clonotypes. Generation probabilities were computed with OLGA for all TCRbeta clonotypes obtained by the gDNA method from a handful of donors. In its TCRdb copy, this immuneACCESS table keeps in-frame sequences only and misses some clones. Where compared with another copy, unresolved V genes explain less than half of these, and the others have no known cause. From that table come the V and J calls and clone size; the DNA was used to work out D and trimming. Counted in this sample were some 630,000 clones; 95% to 97% of them appeared once. 0.11% of the sample is in the top ten clones.

The clonotype comes from a woman aged 25-40 years in good health. Recombination connected TRBV2 to TRBJ2-7, with the D gene not clear enough to name. Sequenced sample: naive CD8+ T cells sorted from blood. Taken with the paper, the label for cell subset or site translates to: CD45RA+CCR7+. The CDR3 amino acid sequence is: CASSEGVYYEQYF. The DNA sequence is TGTGCCAGCAGTGAAGGGGTATATTACGAGCAGTACTTC.